This T cell receptor beta chain was captured by sequencing in a study of vaccination effects on CD4 cells after COVID-19. Profiled with immunoSEQ multiplex PCR; TCRdb holds only in-frame clones, not every one. The sample records about 66,000 clones, roughly 80% being singletons. Antigen-specific CD4+ T cells were expanded with viral peptide pools in the ViraFEST assay before sequencing. Cultured cells yielded isolated CD4+ T cells after more than nine days. Each person got two doses of an mRNA SARS-CoV-2 vaccine, BNT162b2 or mRNA-1273. V lost 6 bases and J lost 4; bases outside the gene matches: 11. The CDR3 runs 15 residues. Germline CDR1 reads WSHSY; CDR2 reads SAAADI. In its sample, this clone was seen once. What it binds is unknown.

Material: CD4+ T cells from PBMCs cultured with HCoV-OC43 spike peptides, obtained after COVID-19 vaccination. Subset described: HCoV-OC43 spike overlapping peptide pool stimulation. This TCR came from a human donor who received a COVID-19 vaccine. This chain connects TRBV10-2 to TRBJ1-2; TRBD1 matches 7 bases. CDR3 DNA sequence: TGCGCCAGCAGCGTAGACAGGGCAGATAGCTATGGCTACACCTTC. Its translation is CASSVDRADSYGYTF.